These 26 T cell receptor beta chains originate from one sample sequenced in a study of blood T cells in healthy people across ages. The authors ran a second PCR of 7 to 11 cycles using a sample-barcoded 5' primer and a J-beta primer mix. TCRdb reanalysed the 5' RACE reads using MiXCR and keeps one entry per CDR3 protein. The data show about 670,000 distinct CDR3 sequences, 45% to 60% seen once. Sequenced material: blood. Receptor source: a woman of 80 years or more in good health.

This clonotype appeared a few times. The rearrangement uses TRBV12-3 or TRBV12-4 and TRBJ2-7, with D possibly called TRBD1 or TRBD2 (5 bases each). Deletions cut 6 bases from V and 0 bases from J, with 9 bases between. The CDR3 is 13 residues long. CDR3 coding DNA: TGTGCCAGCAGAATTGGGACCTCCTACGAGCAGTACTTC. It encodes CASRIGTSYEQYF.

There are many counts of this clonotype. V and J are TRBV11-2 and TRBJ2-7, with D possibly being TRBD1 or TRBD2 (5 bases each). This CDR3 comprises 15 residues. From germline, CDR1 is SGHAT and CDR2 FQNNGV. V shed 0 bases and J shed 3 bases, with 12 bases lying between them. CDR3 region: CASSLEGPSGYEQYF. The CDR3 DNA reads TGTGCCAGCAGCTTAGAGGGACCTTCGGGCTACGAGCAGTACTTC.

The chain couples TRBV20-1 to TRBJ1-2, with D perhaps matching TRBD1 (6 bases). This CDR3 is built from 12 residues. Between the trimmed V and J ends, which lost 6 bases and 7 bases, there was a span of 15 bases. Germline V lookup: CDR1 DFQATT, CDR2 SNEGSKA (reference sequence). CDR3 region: CSATQGQGGYTF. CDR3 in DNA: TGCAGTGCCACCCAGGGGCAGGGTGGCTACACCTTC.

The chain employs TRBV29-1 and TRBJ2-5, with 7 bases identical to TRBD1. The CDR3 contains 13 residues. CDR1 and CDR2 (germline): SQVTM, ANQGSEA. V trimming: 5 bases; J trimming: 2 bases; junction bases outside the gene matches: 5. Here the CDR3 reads CSVWGRGQETQYF. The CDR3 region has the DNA TGCAGCGTTTGGGGCAGGGGGCAAGAGACCCAGTACTTC.

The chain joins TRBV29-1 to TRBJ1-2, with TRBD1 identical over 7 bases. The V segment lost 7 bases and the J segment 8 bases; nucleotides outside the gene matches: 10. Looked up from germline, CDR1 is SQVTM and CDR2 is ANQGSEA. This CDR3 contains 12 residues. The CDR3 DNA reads TGCAGCGCGGGACAGTTGTTTAGCGGCTACACCTTC. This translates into CSAGQLFSGYTF. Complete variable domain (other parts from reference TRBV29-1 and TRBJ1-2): SAVISQKPSRDICQRGTSLTIQCQVDSQVTMMFWYRQQPGQSLTLIATANQGSEATYESGFVIDKFPISRPNLTFSTLTVSNMSPEDSSIYLCSAGQLFSGYTFGSGTRLTVV.

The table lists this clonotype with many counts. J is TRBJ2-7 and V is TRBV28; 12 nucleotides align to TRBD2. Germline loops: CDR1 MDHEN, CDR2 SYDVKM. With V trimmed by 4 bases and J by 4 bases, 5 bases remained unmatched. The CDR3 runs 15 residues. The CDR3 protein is CASSYGTSGLYEQYF. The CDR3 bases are TGTGCCAGCAGTTACGGGACTAGCGGGCTTTACGAGCAGTACTTC.

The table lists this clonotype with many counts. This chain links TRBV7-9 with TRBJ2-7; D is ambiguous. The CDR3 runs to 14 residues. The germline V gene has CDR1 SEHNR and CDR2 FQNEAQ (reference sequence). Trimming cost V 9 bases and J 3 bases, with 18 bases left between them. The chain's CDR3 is CASSTPQENYEQYF. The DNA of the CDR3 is TGTGCCAGTAGCACACCCCAGGAGAACTACGAGCAGTACTTC.

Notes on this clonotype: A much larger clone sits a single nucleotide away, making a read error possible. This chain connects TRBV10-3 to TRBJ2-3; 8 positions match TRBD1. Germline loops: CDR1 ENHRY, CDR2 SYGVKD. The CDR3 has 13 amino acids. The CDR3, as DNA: TGTGCCAGCAGTGAGTCGCCAGGGGGCACGCAGTATTTT. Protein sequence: CASSESPGGTQYF.

DNA of the CDR3: TGTGCCATCAGCTCACTAGCGGGGGGGCTCAATAAGCAGTACTTC. It specifies CAISSLAGGLNKQYF. The J gene is TRBJ2-7, the V gene TRBV10-3; 13 bases match TRBD2. This CDR3 has 15 residues. After removal of 6 bases from V and 8 bases from J, the junction contained 10 bases not matched to a gene. Germline loops: CDR1 ENHRY, CDR2 SYGVKD.

CDR3 sequence (DNA): TGCGCCAGCAGCCAAGTCCGGGGCAATAATGAAAAACTGTTTTTT. This translates into CASSQVRGNNEKLFF. The chain couples TRBV4-1 to TRBJ1-4; possible D gene TRBD1, 5 bases. The CDR3 totals 15 residues. Germline V lookup: CDR1 MGHRA, CDR2 YSYEKL. V was clipped by 1 base and J by 4 bases, with 10 bases between them.

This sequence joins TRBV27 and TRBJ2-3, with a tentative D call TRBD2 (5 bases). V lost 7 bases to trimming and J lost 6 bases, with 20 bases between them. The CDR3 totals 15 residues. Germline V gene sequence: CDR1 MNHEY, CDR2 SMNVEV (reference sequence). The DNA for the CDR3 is TGTGCCAGCAATACTAGGCCCGGCCCTGCTGATACGCAGTATTTT. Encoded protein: CASNTRPGPADTQYF.

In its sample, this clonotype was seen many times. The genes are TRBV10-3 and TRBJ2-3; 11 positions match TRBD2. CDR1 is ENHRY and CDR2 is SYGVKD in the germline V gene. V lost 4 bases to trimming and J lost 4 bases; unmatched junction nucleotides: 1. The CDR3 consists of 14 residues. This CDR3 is CAISVSGGADTQYF. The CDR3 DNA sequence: TGTGCCATCAGTGTTAGCGGGGGGGCAGATACGCAGTATTTT.

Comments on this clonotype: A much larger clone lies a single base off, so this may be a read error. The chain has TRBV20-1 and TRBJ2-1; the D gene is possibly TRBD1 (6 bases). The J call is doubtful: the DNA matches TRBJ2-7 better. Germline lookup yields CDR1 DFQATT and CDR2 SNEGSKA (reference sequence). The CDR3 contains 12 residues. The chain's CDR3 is CSGQGTYNEQYF. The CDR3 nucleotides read TGCAGTGGGCAGGGGACCTACAATGAGCAGTACTTC.

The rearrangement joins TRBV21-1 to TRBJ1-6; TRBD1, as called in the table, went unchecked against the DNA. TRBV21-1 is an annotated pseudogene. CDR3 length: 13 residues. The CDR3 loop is CASTEARNSPPHF. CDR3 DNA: TGTGCCAGCACGGAGGCGCGGAATTCACCCCCCCACTTT.

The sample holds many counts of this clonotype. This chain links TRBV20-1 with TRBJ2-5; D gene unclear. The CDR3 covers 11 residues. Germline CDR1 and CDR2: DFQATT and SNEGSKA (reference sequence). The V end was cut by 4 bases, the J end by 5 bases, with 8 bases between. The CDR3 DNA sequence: TGCAGTGCTATCCCCTGGGAGACCCAGTACTTC. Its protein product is CSAIPWETQYF.

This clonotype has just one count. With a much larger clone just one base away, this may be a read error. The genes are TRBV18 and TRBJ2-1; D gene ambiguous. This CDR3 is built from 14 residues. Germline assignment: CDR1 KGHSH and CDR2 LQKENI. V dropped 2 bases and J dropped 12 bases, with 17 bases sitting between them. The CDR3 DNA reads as TGTGCCAGCTCACCAGAGTCCCTTAGGTTCGGGCAGTTCTTC. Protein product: CASSPESLRFGQFF.

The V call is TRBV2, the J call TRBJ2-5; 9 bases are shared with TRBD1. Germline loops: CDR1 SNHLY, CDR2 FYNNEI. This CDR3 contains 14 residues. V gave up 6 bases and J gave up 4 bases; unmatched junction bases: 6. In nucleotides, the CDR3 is TGTGCCAGCAGGCTCACAGGGGGCTTAGAGACCCAGTACTTC. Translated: CASRLTGGLETQYF.

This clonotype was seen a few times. The CDR3 DNA reads TGTGCCAGCACCGAGGGAGAGGCTAGCGAGCAGTACTTC. Translated: CASTEGEASEQYF. V and J are TRBV2 and TRBJ2-7, with a tentative D call TRBD2 (5 bases). With 7 bases removed from V and 6 bases from J, the gap between germline ends came to 16 bases. The length of the CDR3 is 13 residues. Germline CDR1 and CDR2: SNHLY and FYNNEI.

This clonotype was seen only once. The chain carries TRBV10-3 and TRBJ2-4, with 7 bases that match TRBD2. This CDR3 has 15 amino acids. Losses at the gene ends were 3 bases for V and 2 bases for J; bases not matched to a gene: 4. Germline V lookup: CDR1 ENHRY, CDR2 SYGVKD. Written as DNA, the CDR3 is TGTGCCATCAGTGATACTAGCGAGTCCAAAAACATTCAGTACTTC. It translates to CAISDTSESKNIQYF.

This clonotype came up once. The CDR3 coding sequence is TGTGCCAGCAGCTCCTCGATTGCTAGCGGTCAAGAGACCCAGTACTTC. It specifies CASSSSIASGQETQYF. The chain joins TRBV7-2 to TRBJ2-5, with TRBD2 matching over 7 bases. Per the germline V gene, CDR1 is SGHTA and CDR2 is FQGNSA. V was clipped by 4 bases and J by 2 bases; unmatched bases: 10. This CDR3 has 16 residues.

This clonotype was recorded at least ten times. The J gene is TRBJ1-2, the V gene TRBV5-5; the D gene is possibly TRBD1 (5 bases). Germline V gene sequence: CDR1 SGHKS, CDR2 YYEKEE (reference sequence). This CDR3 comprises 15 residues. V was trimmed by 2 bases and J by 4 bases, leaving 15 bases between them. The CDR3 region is CASSLTQGTGYGYTF. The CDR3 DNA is TGTGCCAGCAGCTTAACCCAGGGTACAGGCTATGGCTACACCTTC.

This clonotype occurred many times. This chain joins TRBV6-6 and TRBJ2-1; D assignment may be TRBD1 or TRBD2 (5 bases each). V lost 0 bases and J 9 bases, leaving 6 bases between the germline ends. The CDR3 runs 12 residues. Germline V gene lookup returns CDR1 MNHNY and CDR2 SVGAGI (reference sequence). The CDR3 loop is CASSYSGTEQFF. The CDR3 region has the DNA TGTGCCAGCAGTTACTCGGGGACTGAGCAGTTCTTC.

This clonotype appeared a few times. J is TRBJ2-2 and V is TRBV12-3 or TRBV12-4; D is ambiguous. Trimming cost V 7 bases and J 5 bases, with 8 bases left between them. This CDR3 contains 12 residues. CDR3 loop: CASTPGTGELFF. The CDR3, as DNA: TGTGCCAGCACCCCAGGTACCGGGGAGCTGTTTTTT.

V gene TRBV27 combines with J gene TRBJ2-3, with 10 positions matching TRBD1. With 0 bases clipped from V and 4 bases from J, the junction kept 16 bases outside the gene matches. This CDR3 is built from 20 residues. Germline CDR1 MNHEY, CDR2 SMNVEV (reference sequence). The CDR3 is CASSLSGRGTGERGPDTQYF. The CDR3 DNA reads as TGTGCCAGCAGTTTATCGGGTCGAGGGACAGGGGAACGGGGCCCAGATACGCAGTATTTT.

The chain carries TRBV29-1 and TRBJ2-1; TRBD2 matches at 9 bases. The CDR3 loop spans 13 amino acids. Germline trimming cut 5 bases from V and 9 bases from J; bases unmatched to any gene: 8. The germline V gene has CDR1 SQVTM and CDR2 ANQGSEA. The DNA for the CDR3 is TGCAGCGTTCAGGGGTGGCGGGAGGGTGAGCAGTTCTTC. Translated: CSVQGWREGEQFF.

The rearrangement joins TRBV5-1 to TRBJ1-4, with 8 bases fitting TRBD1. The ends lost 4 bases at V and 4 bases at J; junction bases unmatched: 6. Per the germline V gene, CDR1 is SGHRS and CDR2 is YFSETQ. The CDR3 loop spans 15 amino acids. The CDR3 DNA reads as TGCGCCAGCAGCCGACAGGGGCGAATTAATGAAAAACTGTTTTTT. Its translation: CASSRQGRINEKLFF.